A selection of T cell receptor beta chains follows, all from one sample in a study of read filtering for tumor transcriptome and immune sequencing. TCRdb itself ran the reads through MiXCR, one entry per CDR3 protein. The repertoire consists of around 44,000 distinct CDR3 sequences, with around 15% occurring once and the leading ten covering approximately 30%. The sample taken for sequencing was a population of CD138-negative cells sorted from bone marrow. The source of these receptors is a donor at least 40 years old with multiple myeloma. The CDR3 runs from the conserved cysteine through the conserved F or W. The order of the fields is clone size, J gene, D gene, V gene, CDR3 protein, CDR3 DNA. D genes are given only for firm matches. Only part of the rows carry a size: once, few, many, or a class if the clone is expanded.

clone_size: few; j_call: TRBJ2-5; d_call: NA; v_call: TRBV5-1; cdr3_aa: CASRRDGQETQYF; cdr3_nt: TGCGCCAGCCGCCGGGACGGACAAGAGACCCAGTACTTC
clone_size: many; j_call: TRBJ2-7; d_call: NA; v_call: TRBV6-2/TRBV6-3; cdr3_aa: CATRRLSGHYEQYF; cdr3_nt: TGTGCCACCAGACGCCTCAGCGGACACTACGAGCAGTACTTC
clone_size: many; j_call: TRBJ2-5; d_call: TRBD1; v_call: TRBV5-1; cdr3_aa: CASSPGTGTQETQYF; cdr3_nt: TGCGCCAGCAGCCCCGGGACAGGCACCCAAGAGACCCAGTACTTC
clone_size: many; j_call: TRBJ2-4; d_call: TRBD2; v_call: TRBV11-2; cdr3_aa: CASSSPGGANTKNIQYF; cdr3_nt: TGTGCCAGCAGCTCCCCCGGGGGGGCTAATACCAAAAACATTCAGTACTTC
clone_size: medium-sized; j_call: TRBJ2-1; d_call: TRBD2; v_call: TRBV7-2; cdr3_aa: CASSPSGRAYNEQFF; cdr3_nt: TGTGCCAGCAGCCCCAGCGGGAGGGCCTACAATGAGCAGTTCTTC
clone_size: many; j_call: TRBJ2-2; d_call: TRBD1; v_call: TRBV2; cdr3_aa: CASSPGQGLNTGELFF; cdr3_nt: TGTGCCAGCAGTCCGGGACAGGGATTAAACACCGGGGAGCTGTTTTTT
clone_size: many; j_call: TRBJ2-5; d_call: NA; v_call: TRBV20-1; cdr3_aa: CSARRGGTSRETQYF; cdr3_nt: TGCAGTGCTAGACGGGGCGGGACCAGCCGAGAGACCCAGTACTTC
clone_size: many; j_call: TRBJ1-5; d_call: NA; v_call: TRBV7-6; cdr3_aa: CASSLGSYNQPQHF; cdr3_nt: TGTGCCAGCAGCTTAGGCAGTTACAATCAGCCCCAGCATTTT
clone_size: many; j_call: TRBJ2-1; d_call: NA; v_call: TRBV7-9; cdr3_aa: CASSPVRGQGYEQFF; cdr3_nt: TGTGCCAGCAGCCCCGTAAGAGGGCAGGGCTATGAGCAGTTCTTC
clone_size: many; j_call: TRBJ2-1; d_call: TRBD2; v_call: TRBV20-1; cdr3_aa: CSARDGPSGRNPSYNEQFF; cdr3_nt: TGCAGTGCTAGAGATGGACCTAGCGGGAGGAACCCCTCCTACAATGAGCAGTTCTTC
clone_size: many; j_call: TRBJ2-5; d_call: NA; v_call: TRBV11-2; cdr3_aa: CASSLVQGRSTEETQYF; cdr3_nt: TGTGCCAGCAGCTTAGTGCAGGGGCGATCAACCGAAGAGACCCAGTACTTC
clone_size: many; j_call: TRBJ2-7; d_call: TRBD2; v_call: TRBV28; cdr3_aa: CASRALGGSPYDEQYF; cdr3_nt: TGTGCCAGCAGGGCACTCGGGGGGAGCCCCTACGACGAGCAGTACTTC
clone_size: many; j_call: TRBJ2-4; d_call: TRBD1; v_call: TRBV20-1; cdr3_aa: CSARTGTVNIQYF; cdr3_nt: TGCAGTGCTAGGACCGGGACAGTAAACATTCAGTACTTC
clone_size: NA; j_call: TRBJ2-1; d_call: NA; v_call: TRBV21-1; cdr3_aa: CASNPTCGTSGHNEQFF; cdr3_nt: TGTGCCAGCAACCCTACTTGCGGGACTAGCGGACACAATGAGCAGTTCTTC
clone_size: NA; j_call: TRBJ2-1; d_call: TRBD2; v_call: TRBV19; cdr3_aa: CASKLAGGNEQFF; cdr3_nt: TGTGCCAGTAAACTAGCGGGAGGCAATGAGCAGTTCTTC
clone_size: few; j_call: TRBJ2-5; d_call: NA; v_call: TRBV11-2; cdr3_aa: CASSLGFTSDETQYF; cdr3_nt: TGTGCCAGCAGCCTTGGTTTCACCTCGGACGAGACCCAGTACTTC
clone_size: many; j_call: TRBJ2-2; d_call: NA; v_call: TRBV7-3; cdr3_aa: CASSSVPNTGELFF; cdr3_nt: TGTGCCAGCAGCTCGGTTCCGAACACCGGGGAGCTGTTTTTT
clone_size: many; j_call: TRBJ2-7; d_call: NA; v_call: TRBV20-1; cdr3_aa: CSARDFGGYYEQYF; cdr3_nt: TGCAGTGCTAGAGACTTTGGGGGTTACTACGAGCAGTACTTC
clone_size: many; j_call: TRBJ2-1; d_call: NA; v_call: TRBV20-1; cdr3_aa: CSAPAPLEQFF; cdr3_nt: TGCAGTGCCCCGGCCCCTCTTGAGCAGTTCTTC
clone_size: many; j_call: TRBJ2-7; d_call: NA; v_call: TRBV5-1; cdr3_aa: CASSLEGAYEQYF; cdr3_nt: TGTGCCAGCAGCTTGGAGGGGGCCTACGAGCAGTACTTC
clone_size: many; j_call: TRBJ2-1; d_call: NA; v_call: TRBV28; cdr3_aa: CASSFSGGSPGNEQFF; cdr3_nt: TGTGCCAGCAGTTTTAGTGGGGGATCCCCGGGAAATGAGCAGTTCTTC
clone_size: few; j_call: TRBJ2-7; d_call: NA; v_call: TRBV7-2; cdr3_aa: CASRPPGGRSYEQYF; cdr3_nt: TGTGCCAGCCGACCTCCCGGCGGTCGCTCCTACGAGCAGTACTTC
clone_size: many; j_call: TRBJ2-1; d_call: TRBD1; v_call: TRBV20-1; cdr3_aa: CSATDRTDNEQFF; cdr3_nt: TGCAGTGCTACGGACAGGACTGACAATGAGCAGTTCTTC
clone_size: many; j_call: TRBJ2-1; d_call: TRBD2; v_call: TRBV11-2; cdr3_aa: CASSLGGGSGSSYNEQFF; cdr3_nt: TGTGCCAGCAGCTTAGGGGGGGGGAGTGGGTCTTCCTACAATGAGCAGTTCTTC
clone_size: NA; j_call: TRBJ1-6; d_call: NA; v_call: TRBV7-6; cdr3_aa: CASSLIETGNSPLHF; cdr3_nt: TGTGCCAGCAGCTTAATAGAGACAGGCAATTCACCCCTCCACTTT
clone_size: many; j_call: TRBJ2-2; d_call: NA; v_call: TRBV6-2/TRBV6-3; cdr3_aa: CASSRLFRGSNTGELFF; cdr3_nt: TGTGCCAGCAGTAGATTATTCAGGGGTTCAAACACCGGGGAGCTGTTTTTT
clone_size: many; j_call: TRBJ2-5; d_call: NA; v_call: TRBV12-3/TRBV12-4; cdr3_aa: CASSFSTIPQETQYF; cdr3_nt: TGTGCCAGCAGTTTCTCGACGATACCCCAAGAGACCCAGTACTTC
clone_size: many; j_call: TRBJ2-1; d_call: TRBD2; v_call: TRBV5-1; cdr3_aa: CASSPILAGGNNEQFF; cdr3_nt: TGCGCCAGCAGCCCCATACTAGCGGGAGGCAACAATGAGCAGTTCTTC
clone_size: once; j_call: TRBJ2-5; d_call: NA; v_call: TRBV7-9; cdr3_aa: CASSLEIRETQYF; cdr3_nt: TGTGCCAGCAGCTTAGAGATAAGAGAGACCCAGTACTTC
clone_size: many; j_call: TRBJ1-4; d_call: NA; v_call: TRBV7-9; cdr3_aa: CASSATWGGATNEKLFF; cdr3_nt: TGTGCCAGCAGCGCCACGTGGGGGGGCGCAACTAATGAAAAACTGTTTTTT
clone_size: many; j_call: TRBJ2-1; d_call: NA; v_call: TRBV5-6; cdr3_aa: CASSRRSLQSSYNEQFF; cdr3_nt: TGTGCCAGCAGCCGCAGGTCGCTTCAAAGCTCCTACAATGAGCAGTTCTTC
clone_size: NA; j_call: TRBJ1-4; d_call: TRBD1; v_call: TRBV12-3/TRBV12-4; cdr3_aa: CASSVQGARRTNEKLFF; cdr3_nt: TGTGCCAGCAGTGTACAGGGGGCAAGGCGGACTAATGAAAAACTGTTTTTT
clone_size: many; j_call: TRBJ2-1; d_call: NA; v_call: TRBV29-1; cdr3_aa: CSVGTLQFF; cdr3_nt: TGCAGCGTTGGTACCTTGCAGTTCTTC
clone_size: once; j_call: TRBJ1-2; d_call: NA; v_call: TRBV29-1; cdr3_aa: CSVPATAGTASSTF; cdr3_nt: TGCAGCGTCCCCGCGACGGCTGGAACCGCCTCGAGCACCTTC
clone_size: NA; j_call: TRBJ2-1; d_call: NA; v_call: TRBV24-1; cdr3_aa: CATSDAYNGQLF; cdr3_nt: TGTGCCACCAGTGACGCCTACAATGGGCAGCTCTTC
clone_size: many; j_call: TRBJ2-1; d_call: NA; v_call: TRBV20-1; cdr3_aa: CSGDTEDAKGSYNEQFF; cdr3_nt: TGCAGTGGGGACACGGAGGACGCCAAGGGCTCCTACAATGAGCAGTTCTTC
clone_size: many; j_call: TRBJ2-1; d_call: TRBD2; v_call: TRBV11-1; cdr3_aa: CASSLVTSGYNEQFF; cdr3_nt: TGTGCCAGCAGCTTAGTAACTAGCGGATACAATGAGCAGTTCTTC
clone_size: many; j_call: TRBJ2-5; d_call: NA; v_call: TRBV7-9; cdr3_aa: CASSFRAGETQYF; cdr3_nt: TGTGCCAGCAGCTTTCGCGCGGGAGAGACCCAGTACTTC